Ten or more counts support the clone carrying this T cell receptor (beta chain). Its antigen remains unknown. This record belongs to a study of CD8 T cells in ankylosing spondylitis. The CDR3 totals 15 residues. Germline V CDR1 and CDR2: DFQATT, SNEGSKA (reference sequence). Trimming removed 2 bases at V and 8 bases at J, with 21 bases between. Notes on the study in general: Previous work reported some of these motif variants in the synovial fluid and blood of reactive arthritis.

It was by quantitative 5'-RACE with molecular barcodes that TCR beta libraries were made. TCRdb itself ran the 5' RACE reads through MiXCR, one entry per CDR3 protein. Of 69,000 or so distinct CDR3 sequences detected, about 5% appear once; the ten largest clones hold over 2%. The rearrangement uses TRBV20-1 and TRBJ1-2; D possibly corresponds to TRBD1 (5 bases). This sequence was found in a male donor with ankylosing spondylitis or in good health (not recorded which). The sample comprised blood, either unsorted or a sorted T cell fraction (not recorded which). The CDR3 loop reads CSARIQGTTYGGYTF. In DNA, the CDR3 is TGCAGTGCTAGAATTCAGGGAACAACCTATGGGGGCTACACCTTC.